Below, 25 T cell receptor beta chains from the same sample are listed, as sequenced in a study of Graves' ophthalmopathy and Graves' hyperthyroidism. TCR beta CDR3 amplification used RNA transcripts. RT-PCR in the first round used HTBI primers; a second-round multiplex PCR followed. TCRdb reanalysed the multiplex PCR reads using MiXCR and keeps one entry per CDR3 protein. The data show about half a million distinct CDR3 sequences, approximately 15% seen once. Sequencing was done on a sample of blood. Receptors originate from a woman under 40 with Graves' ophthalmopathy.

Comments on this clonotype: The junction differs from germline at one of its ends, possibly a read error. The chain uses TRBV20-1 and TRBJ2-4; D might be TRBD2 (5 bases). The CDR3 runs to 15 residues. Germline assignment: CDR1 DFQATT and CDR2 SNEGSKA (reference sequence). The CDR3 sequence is CSTRTEKGDLNIQYF. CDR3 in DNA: TGCAGTACTAGAACGGAGAAGGGAGACTTAAACATTCAGTACTTC.

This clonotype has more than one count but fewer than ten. CDR3 protein: CASTDRDEETQYF. The DNA for the CDR3 is TGTGCCAGTACCGACAGGGATGAAGAGACCCAGTACTTC. This rearrangement joins TRBV19 to TRBJ2-5; 7 nucleotides align to TRBD1. The germline V gene has CDR1 LNHDA and CDR2 SQIVND (reference sequence). Trimming at V came to 7 bases and at J to 3 bases, leaving 5 bases not matched to a gene. The CDR3 runs 13 residues.

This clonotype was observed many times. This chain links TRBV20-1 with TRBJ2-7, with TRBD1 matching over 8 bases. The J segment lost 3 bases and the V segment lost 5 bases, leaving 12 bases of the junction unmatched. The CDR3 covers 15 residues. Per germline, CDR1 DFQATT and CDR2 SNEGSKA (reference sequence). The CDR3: CSAPQTGALLYEQYF. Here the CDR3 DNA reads TGCAGTGCTCCCCAGACAGGGGCCCTTCTCTACGAGCAGTACTTC.

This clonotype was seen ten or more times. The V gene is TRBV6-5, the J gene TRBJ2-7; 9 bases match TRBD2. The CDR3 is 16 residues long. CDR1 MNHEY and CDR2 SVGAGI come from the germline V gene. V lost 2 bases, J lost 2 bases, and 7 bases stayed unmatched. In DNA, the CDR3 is TGTGCCAGCAGTTACACCCTGGGACTAGCCACCTACGAGCAGTACTTC. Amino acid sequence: CASSYTLGLATYEQYF.

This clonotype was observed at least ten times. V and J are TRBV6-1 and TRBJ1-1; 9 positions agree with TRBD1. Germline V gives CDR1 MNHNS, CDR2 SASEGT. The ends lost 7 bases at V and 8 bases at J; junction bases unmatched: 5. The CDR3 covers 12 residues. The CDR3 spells CASKRTGAEAFF. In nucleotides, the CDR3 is TGTGCCAGCAAGAGGACAGGGGCCGAAGCTTTCTTT.

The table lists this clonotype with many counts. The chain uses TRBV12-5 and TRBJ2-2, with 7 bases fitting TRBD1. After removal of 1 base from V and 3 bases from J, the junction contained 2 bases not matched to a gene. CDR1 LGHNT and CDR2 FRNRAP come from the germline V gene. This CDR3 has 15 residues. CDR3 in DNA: TGTGCTAGTGGTTTGGACAGGGGTCACACCGGGGAGCTGTTTTTT. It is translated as CASGLDRGHTGELFF.

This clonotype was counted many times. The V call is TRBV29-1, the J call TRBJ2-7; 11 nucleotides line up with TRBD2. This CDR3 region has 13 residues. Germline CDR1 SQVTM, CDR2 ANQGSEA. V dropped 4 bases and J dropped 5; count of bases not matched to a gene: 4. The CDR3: CSVVAGGPDEQYF. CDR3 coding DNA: TGCAGCGTTGTAGCGGGAGGGCCGGACGAGCAGTACTTC.

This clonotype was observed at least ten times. The CDR3 loop reads CSVGVSVETQYF. The CDR3, as DNA: TGCAGCGTTGGGGTTAGCGTTGAGACCCAGTACTTC. The V and J genes are TRBV29-1 and TRBJ2-5, with D possibly TRBD2 on 5 matching bases. The V end was cut by 4 bases, the J end by 5 bases, with 11 bases between. This CDR3 comprises 12 residues. Germline lookup yields CDR1 SQVTM and CDR2 ANQGSEA.

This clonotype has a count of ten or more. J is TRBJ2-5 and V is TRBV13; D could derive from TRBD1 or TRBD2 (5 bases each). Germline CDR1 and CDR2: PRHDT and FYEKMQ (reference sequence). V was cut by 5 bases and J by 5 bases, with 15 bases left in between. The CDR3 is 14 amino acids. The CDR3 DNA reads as TGTGCCAGCAGCCTCCCGGGACCGAGGGAGACCCAGTACTTC. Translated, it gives CASSLPGPRETQYF.

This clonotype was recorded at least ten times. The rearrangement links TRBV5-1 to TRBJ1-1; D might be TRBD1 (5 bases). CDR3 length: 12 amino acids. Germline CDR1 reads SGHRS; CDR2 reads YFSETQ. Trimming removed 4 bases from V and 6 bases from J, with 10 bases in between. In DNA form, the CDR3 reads TGCGCCAGCAGCAGCCGGGACTCTGAAGCTTTCTTT. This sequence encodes CASSSRDSEAFF.

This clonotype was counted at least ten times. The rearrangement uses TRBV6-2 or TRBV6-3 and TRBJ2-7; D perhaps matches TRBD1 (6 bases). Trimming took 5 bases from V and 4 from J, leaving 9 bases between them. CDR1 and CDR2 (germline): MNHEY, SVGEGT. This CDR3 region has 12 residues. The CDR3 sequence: CASSRTVYEQYF. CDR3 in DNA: TGTGCCAGCAGTAGGACAGTTTACGAGCAGTACTTC.

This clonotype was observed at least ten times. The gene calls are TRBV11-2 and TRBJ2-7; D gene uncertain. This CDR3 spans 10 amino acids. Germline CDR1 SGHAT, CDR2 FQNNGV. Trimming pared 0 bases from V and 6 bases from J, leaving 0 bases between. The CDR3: CASSLDEQYF. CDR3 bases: TGTGCCAGCAGCTTAGACGAGCAGTACTTC. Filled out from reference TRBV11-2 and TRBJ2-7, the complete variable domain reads EAGVAQSPRYKIIEKRQSVAFWCNPISGHATLYWYQQILGQGPKLLIQFQNNGVVDDSQLPKDRFSAERLKGVDSTLKIQPAKLEDSAVYLCASSLDEQYFGPGTRLTVT.

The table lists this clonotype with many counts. The CDR3 region is CASSVEQGVGYGYTF. In nucleotides, the CDR3 is TGTGCCAGCAGCGTAGAACAGGGGGTAGGCTATGGCTACACCTTC. The gene calls are TRBV9 and TRBJ1-2; 8 nucleotides agree with TRBD1. The CDR3 runs 15 residues. V was clipped by 0 bases and J by 4 bases; unmatched bases: 5. Germline loops: CDR1 SGDLS, CDR2 YYNGEE.

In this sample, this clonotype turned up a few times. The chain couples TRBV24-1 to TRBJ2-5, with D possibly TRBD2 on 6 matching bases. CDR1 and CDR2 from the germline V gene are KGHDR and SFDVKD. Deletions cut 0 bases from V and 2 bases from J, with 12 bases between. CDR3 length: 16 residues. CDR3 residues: CATSDLRFGGQETQYF. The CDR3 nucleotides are TGTGCCACCAGTGATTTGAGATTTGGGGGGCAAGAGACCCAGTACTTC.

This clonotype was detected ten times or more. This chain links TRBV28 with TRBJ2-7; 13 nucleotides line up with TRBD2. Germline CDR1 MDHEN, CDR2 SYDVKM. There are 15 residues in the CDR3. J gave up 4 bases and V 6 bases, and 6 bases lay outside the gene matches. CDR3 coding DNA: TGTGCCAGCAGCCTCGGACTAGCGGGGGCTTACGAGCAGTACTTC. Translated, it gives CASSLGLAGAYEQYF.

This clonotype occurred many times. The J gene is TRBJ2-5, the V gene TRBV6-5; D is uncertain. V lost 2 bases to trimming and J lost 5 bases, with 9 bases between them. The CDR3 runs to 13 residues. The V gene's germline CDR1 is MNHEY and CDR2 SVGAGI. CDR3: CASSYVGFETQYF. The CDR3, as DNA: TGTGCCAGCAGTTACGTAGGGTTTGAGACCCAGTACTTC.

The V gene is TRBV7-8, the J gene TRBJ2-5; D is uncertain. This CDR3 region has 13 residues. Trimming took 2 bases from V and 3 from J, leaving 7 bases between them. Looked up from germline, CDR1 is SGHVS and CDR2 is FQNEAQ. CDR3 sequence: CASSLTKEETQYF. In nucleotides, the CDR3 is TGTGCCAGCAGCTTAACGAAAGAAGAGACCCAGTACTTC.

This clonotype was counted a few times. CDR3 sequence (DNA): TGTGCCACCAGTGACGAAGAGACCCAGTACTTC. Its protein product is CATSDEETQYF. The chain is built from TRBV24-1 and TRBJ2-5; no clear D gene. The V end was cut by 4 bases, the J end by 3 bases, with 2 bases between. CDR1 is KGHDR and CDR2 is SFDVKD in the germline V gene. The CDR3 is 11 amino acids.

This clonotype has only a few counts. The CDR3 sequence is CASSLEAPATGELFF. The CDR3 DNA reads as TGCGCCAGCAGCTTGGAGGCCCCTGCCACCGGGGAGCTGTTTTTT. The chain links TRBV5-1 to TRBJ2-2; D call uncertain. The CDR3 covers 15 residues. The ends were cut back, 0 bases at V and 4 bases at J, with 10 bases in the middle. Looked up from germline, CDR1 is SGHRS and CDR2 is YFSETQ.

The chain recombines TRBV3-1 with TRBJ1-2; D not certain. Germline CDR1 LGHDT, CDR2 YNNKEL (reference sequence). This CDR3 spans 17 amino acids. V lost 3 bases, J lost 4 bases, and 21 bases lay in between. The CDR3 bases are TGTGCCAGCAGCCATCCCCCCACTAACAGAGTCCTCTATGGCTACACCTTC. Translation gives CASSHPPTNRVLYGYTF.

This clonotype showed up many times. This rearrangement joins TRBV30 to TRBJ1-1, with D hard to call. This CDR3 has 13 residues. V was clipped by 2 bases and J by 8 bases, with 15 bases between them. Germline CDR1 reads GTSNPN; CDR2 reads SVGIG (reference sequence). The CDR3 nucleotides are TGTGCCTGGAGTTCGACTGATAGGAAAGAAGCTTTCTTT. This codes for CAWSSTDRKEAFF.

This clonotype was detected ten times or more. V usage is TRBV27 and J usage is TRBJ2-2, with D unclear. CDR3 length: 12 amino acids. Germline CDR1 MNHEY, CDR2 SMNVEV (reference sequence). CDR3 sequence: CALISSTGELFF. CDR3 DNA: TGTGCACTCATTTCCAGCACCGGGGAGCTGTTTTTT.

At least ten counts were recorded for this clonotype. The CDR3 spells CSATGVGGYTF. CDR3 sequence (DNA): TGCAGTGCCACAGGGGTCGGTGGCTACACCTTC. The V gene is TRBV20-1, the J gene TRBJ1-2; TRBD1 agrees at 7 bases. Germline V gene sequence: CDR1 DFQATT, CDR2 SNEGSKA (reference sequence). Unmatched junction bases numbered 5, after V lost 6 bases and J lost 7 bases. The CDR3 extends over 11 amino acids.

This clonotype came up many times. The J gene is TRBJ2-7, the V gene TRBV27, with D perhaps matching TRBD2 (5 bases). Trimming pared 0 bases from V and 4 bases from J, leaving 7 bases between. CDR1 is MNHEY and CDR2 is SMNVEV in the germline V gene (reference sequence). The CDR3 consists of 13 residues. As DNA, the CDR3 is TGTGCCAGCAGTTTATCGCCGGGGTACGAGCAGTACTTC. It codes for CASSLSPGYEQYF.

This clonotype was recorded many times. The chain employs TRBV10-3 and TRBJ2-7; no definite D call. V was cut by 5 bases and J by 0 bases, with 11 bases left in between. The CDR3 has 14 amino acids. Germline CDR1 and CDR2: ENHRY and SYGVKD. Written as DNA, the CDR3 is TGTGCCATCAGTAAGACCCCAATCTCCTACGAGCAGTACTTC. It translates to CAISKTPISYEQYF.